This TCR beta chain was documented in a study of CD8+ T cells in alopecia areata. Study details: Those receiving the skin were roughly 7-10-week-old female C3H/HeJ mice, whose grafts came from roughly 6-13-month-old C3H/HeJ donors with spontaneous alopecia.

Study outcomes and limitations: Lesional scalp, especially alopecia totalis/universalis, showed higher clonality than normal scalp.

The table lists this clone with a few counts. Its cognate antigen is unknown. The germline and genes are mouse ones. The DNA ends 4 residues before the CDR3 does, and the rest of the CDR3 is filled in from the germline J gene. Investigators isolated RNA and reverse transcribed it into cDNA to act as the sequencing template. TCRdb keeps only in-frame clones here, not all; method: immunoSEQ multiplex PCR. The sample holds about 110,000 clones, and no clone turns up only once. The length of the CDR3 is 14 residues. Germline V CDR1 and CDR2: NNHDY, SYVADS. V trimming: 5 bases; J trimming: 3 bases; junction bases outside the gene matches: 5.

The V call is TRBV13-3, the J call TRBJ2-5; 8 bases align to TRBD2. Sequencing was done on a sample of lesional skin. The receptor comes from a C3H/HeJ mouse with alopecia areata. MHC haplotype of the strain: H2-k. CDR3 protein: CASSLTGAQDTQYF. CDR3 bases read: TGTGCCAGCAGCTTGACTGGGGCGCAAGAC.